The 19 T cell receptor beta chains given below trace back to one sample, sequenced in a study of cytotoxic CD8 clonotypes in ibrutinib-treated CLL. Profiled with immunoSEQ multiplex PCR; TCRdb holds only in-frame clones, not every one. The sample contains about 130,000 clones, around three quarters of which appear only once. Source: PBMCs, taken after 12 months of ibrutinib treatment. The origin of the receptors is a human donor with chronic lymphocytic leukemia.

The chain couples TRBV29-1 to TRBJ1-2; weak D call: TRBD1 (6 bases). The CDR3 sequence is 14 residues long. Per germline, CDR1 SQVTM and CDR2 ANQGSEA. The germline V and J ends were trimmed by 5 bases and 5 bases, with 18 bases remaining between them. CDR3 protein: CSVSPGGAYYGYTF. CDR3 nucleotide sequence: TGCAGCGTTTCTCCTGGGGGCGCCTATTATGGCTACACCTTC.

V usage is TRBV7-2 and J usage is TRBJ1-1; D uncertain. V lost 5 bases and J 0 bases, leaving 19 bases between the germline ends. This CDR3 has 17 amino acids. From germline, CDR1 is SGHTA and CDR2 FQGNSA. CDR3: CASSTRFPGYLNTEAFF. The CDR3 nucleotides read TGTGCCAGCAGCACCCGGTTTCCCGGATATCTGAACACTGAAGCTTTCTTT.

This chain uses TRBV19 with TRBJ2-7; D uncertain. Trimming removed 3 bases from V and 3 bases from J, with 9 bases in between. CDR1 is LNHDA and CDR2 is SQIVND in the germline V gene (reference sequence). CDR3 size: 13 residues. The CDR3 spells CASSIYGDYEQYF. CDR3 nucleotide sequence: TGTGCCAGTAGTATCTATGGAGACTACGAGCAGTACTTC.

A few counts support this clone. This CDR3 is CASSQWDGGETQYF. The DNA of the CDR3 is TGTGCCAGTAGCCAATGGGATGGAGGGGAGACCCAGTACTTC. This rearrangement joins TRBV19 to TRBJ2-5; TRBD2 might be the D (6 bases). V lost 6 bases and J 5 bases, leaving 16 bases between the germline ends. The germline V gene has CDR1 LNHDA and CDR2 SQIVND (reference sequence). The CDR3 extends over 14 amino acids.

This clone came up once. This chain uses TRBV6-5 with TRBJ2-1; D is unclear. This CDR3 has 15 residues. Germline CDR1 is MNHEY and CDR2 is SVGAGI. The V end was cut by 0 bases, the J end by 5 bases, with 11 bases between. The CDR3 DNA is TGTGCCAGCAGTTACTCCGGGCAGCAGGACAATGAGCAGTTCTTC. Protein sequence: CASSYSGQQDNEQFF.

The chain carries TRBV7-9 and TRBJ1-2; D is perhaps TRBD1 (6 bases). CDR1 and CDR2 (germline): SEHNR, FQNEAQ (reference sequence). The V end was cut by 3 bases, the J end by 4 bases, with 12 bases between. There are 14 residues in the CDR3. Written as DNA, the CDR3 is TGTGCCAGCAGCTTGGGGGGCGCGGGCTATGGCTACACCTTC. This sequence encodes CASSLGGAGYGYTF.

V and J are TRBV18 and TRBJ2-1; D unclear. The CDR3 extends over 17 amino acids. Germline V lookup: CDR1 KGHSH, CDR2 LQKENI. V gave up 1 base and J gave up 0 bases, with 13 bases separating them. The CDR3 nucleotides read TGTGCCAGCTCACCACGTCTGGCAGCCAACTCCTACAATGAGCAGTTCTTC. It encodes CASSPRLAANSYNEQFF.

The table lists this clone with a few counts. CDR3 residues: CASSPSGSYNEQFF. Here the CDR3 DNA reads TGTGCCAGCAGCCCTAGCGGGAGCTACAATGAGCAGTTCTTC. The chain uses TRBV7-2 and TRBJ2-1, with TRBD2 identical over 10 bases. The CDR3 covers 14 residues. With 5 bases clipped from V and 3 bases from J, the junction kept 1 base outside the gene matches. Germline CDR1 reads SGHTA; CDR2 reads FQGNSA.

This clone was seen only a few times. The DNA of the CDR3 is TGTGCCAGCAGTCTTCTCCTACCAGTGCAGTTCTTC. Translated: CASSLLLPVQFF. The V gene is TRBV11-2, the J gene TRBJ2-1; no definite D call. The V and J ends lost 6 bases and 12 bases respectively, with 15 bases between them. Looked up from germline, CDR1 is SGHAT and CDR2 is FQNNGV. The CDR3 has 12 amino acids.

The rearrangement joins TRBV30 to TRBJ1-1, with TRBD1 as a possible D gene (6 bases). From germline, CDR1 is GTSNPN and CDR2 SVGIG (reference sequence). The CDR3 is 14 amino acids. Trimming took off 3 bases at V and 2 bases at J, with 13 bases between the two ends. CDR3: CAWRPGTQNTEAFF. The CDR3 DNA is TGTGCCTGGAGACCCGGGACACAAAACACTGAAGCTTTCTTT.

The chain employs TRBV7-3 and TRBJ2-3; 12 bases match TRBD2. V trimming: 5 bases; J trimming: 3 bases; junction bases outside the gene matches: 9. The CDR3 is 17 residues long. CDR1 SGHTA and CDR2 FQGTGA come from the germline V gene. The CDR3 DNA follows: TGTGCCAGCAGCAGGGCTAGCGGGAGGGCGAGGACAGATACGCAGTATTTT. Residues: CASSRASGRARTDTQYF.

The CDR3 DNA is TGTGCCAGCACCCGGGGACTGGGGGAAAAACTGTTTTTT. Protein product: CASTRGLGEKLFF. The V and J genes are TRBV9 and TRBJ1-4; TRBD1 might be the D (5 bases). This CDR3 has 13 amino acids. Germline CDR1 and CDR2: SGDLS and YYNGEE. The V and J ends lost 6 bases and 8 bases respectively, with 14 bases between them.

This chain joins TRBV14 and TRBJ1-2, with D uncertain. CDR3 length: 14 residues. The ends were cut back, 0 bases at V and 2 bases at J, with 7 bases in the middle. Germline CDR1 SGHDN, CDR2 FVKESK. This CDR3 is CASSQDWGNYGYTF. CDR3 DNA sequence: TGTGCCAGCAGCCAAGATTGGGGAAACTATGGCTACACCTTC.

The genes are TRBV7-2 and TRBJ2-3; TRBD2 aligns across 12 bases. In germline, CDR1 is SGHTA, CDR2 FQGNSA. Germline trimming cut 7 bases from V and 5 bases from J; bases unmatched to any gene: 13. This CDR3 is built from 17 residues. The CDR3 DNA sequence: TGTGCCAGCACAAAAATCAGGACTAGCGGGATCGGAGATACGCAGTATTTT. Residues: CASTKIRTSGIGDTQYF.

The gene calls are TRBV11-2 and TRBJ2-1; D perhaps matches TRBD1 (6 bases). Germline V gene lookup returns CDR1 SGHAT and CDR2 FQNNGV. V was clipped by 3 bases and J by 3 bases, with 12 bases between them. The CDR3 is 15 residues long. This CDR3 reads CASSLTGDYYNEQFF. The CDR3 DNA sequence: TGTGCCAGCAGCTTGACAGGCGATTACTACAATGAGCAGTTCTTC.

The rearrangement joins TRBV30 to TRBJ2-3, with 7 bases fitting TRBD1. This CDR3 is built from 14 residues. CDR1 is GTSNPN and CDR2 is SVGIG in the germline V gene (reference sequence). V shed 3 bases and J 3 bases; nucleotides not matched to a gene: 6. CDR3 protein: CAWSSGGSTDTQYF. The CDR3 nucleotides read TGTGCCTGGAGCTCAGGGGGTAGTACAGATACGCAGTATTTT.

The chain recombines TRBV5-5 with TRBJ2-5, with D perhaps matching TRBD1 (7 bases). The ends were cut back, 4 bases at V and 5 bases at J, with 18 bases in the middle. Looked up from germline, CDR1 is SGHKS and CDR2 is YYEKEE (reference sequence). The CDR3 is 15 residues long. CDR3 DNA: TGTGCCAGCAGCAAAGGGGGCGGGGTCGTGGAGACCCAGTACTTC. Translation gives CASSKGGGVVETQYF. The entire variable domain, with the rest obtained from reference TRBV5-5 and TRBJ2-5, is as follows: DAGVTQSPTHLIKTRGQQVTLRCSPISGHKSVSWYQQVLGQGPQFIFQYYEKEERGRGNFPDRFSARQFPNYSSELNVNALLLGDSALYLCASSKGGGVVETQYFGPGTRLLVL.

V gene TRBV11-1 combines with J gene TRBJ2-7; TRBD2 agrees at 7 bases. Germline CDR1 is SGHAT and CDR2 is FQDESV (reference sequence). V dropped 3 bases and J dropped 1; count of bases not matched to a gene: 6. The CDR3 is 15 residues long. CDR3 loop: CASSFGREQSYEQYF. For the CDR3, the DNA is TGTGCCAGCAGCTTCGGGCGGGAGCAGTCCTACGAGCAGTACTTC.

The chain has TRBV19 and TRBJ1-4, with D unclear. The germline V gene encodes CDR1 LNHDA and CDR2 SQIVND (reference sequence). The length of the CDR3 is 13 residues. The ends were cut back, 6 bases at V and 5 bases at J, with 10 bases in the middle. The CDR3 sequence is CASRKEINEKLFF. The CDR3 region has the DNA TGTGCCAGTAGAAAGGAGATAAATGAAAAACTGTTTTTT.